This TCR beta chain was documented in a study of beta chain features in type 1 diabetes. The wider study: The number of sorted cells examined across all samples was under 140,000,000.

CDR1 and CDR2 from the germline V gene are SGDLS and YYNGEE. The V end was cut by 3 bases, the J end by 1 base, with 12 bases between. This CDR3 is 15 amino acids long. The study, taken as a whole, reports: The VDJ junctions of type 1 diabetes patients carried fewer insertions and more deletions.

Reverse transcription of all isolated RNA meant that expressed TCRB transcripts were sequenced. Some clones are missing from TCRdb's copy, which holds only in-frame ones; the method was immunoSEQ multiplex PCR. The table has some 900,000 clones, under 20% seen once. This clone was detected only a few times. Its antigen is not identified. The source is a woman younger than 30 in good health. This chain connects TRBV9 to TRBJ2-3; D remains ambiguous. The source material was naive CD4+ T cells from blood. CDR3 DNA: TGTGCCAGCAGCGCACCTAGTCGGGGCACAGATACGCAGTATTTT. The encoded protein is CASSAPSRGTDTQYF.